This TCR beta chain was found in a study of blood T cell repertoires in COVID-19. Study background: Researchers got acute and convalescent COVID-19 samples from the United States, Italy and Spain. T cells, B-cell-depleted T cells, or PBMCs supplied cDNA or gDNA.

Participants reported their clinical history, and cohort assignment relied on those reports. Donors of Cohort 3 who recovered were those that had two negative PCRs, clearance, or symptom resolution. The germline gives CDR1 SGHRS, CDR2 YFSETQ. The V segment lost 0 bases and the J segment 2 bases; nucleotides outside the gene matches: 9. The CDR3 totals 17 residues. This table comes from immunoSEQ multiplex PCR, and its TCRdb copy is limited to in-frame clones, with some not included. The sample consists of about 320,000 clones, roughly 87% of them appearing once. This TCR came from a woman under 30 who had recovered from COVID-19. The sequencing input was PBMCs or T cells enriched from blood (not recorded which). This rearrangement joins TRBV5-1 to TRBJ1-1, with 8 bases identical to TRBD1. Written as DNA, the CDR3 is TGCGCCAGCAGCTTGGTTGGCAGGGGGCACGGTAACACTGAAGCTTTCTTT. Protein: CASSLVGRGHGNTEAFF.